These T cell receptor beta chains were read from a single sample in a study of T cell responses to AZD1222 COVID-19 vaccine. This table comes from immunoSEQ multiplex PCR, and its TCRdb copy is limited to in-frame clones, with some not included. This sample has some 100,000 clones, with roughly 84% found just once. The sample in question was peripheral blood, obtained on day 0 of AZD1222 vaccination. Receptors originate from an adult in good health. Both conserved end residues are part of each CDR3. The D gene is left open where the match is weak. The size field is filled for only some rows; it gives once, few, many or a size class.

>.|TRBV19|TRBJ1-5|.
TGTGCCAGTATTCCGCTCGGGGGTGGGCAGCCCCAGCATTTT
CASIPLGGGQPQHF
>.|TRBV2|TRBJ1-5|TRBD1
TGTGCCAGCAGTGAACTCGGACAGGGAGGACAGCCCCAGCATTTT
CASSELGQGGQPQHF
>.|TRBV5-1|TRBJ1-6|.
TGCGCCAGCAGCTTGAACAGGGCTAATTCACCCCTCCACTTT
CASSLNRANSPLHF
>.|TRBV7-2|TRBJ2-2|.
TGTGCCAGCAGCTTAGGCCATCTGAAGTGGGAGCTGTTTTTT
CASSLGHLKWELFF
>.|TRBV3-1/TRBV3-2|TRBJ1-1|.
TGTGCCAGCAGCCAAGTCTGGGGAACTAACACTGAAGCTTTCTTT
CASSQVWGTNTEAFF
>.|TRBV6-5|TRBJ2-1|TRBD2
TGTGCCAGCAGTTACGGGGGGGATGAGCAGTTCTTC
CASSYGGDEQFF
>.|TRBV5-6|TRBJ2-3|TRBD2
TGTGCCAGCAGCTTGGGGCTAGCGGTTAGCACAGATACGCAGTATTTT
CASSLGLAVSTDTQYF
>.|TRBV7-3|TRBJ1-1|TRBD1
TGTGCCAGCAGCTTGGGACAGCAGAACACTGAAGCTTTCTTT
CASSLGQQNTEAFF
>.|TRBV10-3|TRBJ1-5|TRBD1
TGTGCCATCAAGGGACAGGGCGATCAGCCCCAGCATTTT
CAIKGQGDQPQHF
>.|TRBV27|TRBJ2-6|.
TGTGCCAGCAGTGTCGGGGCGCCTGGGGCCAACGTCCTGACTTTC
CASSVGAPGANVLTF
>once|TRBV9|TRBJ1-6|.
TGTGCCAGCAGCGTAGAGGGGATCCCGTCCTATAATTCACCCCTCCACTTT
CASSVEGIPSYNSPLHF
>once|TRBV7-2|TRBJ1-5|.
TGTGCCAGCAGCTTAGGTGGGACTTTTCCAAATCAGCCCCAGCATTTT
CASSLGGTFPNQPQHF
>.|TRBV9|TRBJ1-2|TRBD1
TGTGCCAGCAGCCCCACTGTCCTGACAGGGGGAAGCTATGGCTACACCTTC
CASSPTVLTGGSYGYTF
>.|TRBV29-1|TRBJ1-1|TRBD1
TGCAGCACCCGGACAGGGACTGACACTGAAGCTTTCTTT
CSTRTGTDTEAFF
>.|TRBV3-1/TRBV3-2|TRBJ2-7|.
TGTGCCAGCAGCCAAGATGGATTAAGCTCCTACGAGCAGTACTTC
CASSQDGLSSYEQYF
>.|TRBV7-3|TRBJ1-6|.
TGTGCCAGCAGCTCCGACTATAATTCACCCCTCCACTTT
CASSSDYNSPLHF
>few|TRBV5-1|TRBJ2-3|TRBD2
TGCGCCAGCAGCTTAAACCCTCAGAGGACTAGCGTGAAGGGCGAAGATACGCAGTATTTT
CASSLNPQRTSVKGEDTQYF
>.|TRBV28|TRBJ2-7|TRBD1
TGTGCCAGCAGTTCGACAGGGAGCGAGCAGTACTTC
CASSSTGSEQYF
>.|TRBV28|TRBJ2-7|.
TGTGCCAGCAGTACCCGGACGCGTAGCTCCTACGAGCAGTACTTC
CASSTRTRSSYEQYF
>.|TRBV30|TRBJ1-5|TRBD1
TGTGCCTGGAGTGAACGAGGGGGCGACCTTAGCAATCAGCCCCAGCATTTT
CAWSERGGDLSNQPQHF
>.|TRBV9|TRBJ1-1|.
TGTGCCAGCAGCGTAGAGGCAGTCATGAACACTGAAGCTTTCTTT
CASSVEAVMNTEAFF
>.|TRBV19|TRBJ1-5|.
TGTGCCAGTAGTATCCCGACAGACTATAGCAATCAGCCCCAGCATTTT
CASSIPTDYSNQPQHF
>.|TRBV2|TRBJ1-1|.
TGTGCCAGCACCCCGTTGGGGGGCGCTGAAGCTTTCTTT
CASTPLGGAEAFF
>.|TRBV7-2|TRBJ1-1|TRBD1
TGTGCCAGCAGCCGGGACAGGGGGCGAGGATGGGTTAGTGAAGCTTTCTTT
CASSRDRGRGWVSEAFF
>once|TRBV6-5|TRBJ2-1|TRBD2
TGTGCCAGCAGTTACCAGGGACTAGCGGGAGGGAATGAGCAGTTCTTC
CASSYQGLAGGNEQFF
>.|TRBV29-1|TRBJ2-7|.
TGCAGCGTACAGGGGGGGGCGTCCTACGAGCAGTACTTC
CSVQGGASYEQYF
>.|TRBV3-1/TRBV3-2|TRBJ1-3|.
TGTGCCAGCAGCCACAGGGTGTCTGGAAACACCATATATTTT
CASSHRVSGNTIYF
>once|TRBV7-2|TRBJ2-1|TRBD2
TGTGCCAGCAGTCAGGGACTAGCGGGGAGCTCCTACAATGAGCAGTTCTTC
CASSQGLAGSSYNEQFF
>once|TRBV18|TRBJ2-1|.
TGTGCCAGCTCACCAGGGAACGGTGGGTCCTACAATGAGCAGTTCTTC
CASSPGNGGSYNEQFF
>.|TRBV29-1|TRBJ2-3|.
TGCAGCGTACGAGGAGATACGCAGTATTTT
CSVRGDTQYF
>.|TRBV30|TRBJ1-3|TRBD1
TGTGCCTGGGATCGGGACAGGAGTTTCCAGCGAAGCTCTGGAAACACCATATATTTT
CAWDRDRSFQRSSGNTIYF
>.|TRBV10-3|TRBJ1-5|.
TGTGCCATCAGTGACCGGGCCAGCAATCAGCCCCAGCATTTT
CAISDRASNQPQHF
>.|TRBV2|TRBJ1-1|.
TGTGCCAGCAGTGAAAGGGGCCTTGGGATGAACACTGAAGCTTTCTTT
CASSERGLGMNTEAFF
>.|TRBV30|TRBJ1-1|TRBD1
TGTGCCTGGAATCGAGGGACAGGGGCCACTGAAGCTTTCTTT
CAWNRGTGATEAFF
>.|TRBV29-1|TRBJ2-1|.
TGCAGCGTTGGGGGCGGGGACTCCTACAATGAGCAGTTCTTC
CSVGGGDSYNEQFF
>.|TRBV7-9|TRBJ1-4|TRBD1
TGTGCCAGCAGCCTCGGCGCGAAGACGTTAAGGGGGCATGAAAAACTGTTTTTT
CASSLGAKTLRGHEKLFF
>.|TRBV10-3|TRBJ2-6|.
TGTGCCATCAGTGAGTCCCCTAGACCACCGGGAACGTCTGGGGCCAACGTCCTGACTTTC
CAISESPRPPGTSGANVLTF
>.|TRBV30|TRBJ2-7|TRBD1
TGTGCCTGGAATCCAGGGGGCTACGAGCAGTACTTC
CAWNPGGYEQYF
>.|TRBV11-1|TRBJ2-7|.
TGTGCCAGCAGCTTAGCCTACGAGCAGTACTTC
CASSLAYEQYF
>.|TRBV7-2|TRBJ1-3|.
TGTGCCAGCAGCTTAGAGGTGGACCCTGGAAACACCATATATTTT
CASSLEVDPGNTIYF
>.|TRBV11-3|TRBJ1-6|.
TGTGCCAGCAGCTTCTCACGTAATTCACCCCTCCACTTT
CASSFSRNSPLHF
>few|TRBV19|TRBJ1-1|.
TGTGCCAGTAGTGCTCCGTGGGGCACTGAAGCTTTCTTT
CASSAPWGTEAFF
>.|TRBV2|TRBJ2-5|TRBD2
TGTGCCAGCAGGCTAGCGGGCTGGCGAGAGACCCAGTACTTC
CASRLAGWRETQYF
>.|TRBV7-2|TRBJ1-5|TRBD1
TGTGCCAGCAGCTTAGCGCACAGGGGTAATCAGCCCCAGCATTTT
CASSLAHRGNQPQHF
>once|TRBV6-5|TRBJ1-2|.
TGTGCCAGCGGGGCAGCTTTTAACTATGGCTACACCTTC
CASGAAFNYGYTF